This T cell receptor beta chain was sequenced during a study of CD8 T cells in Susac syndrome (dated by TCRdb to between 2017 and 2020). Notes on the research overall: Among the sequenced Susac syndrome patients, about 6 had clinically active disease and eight or nine were in clinical remission. At blood withdrawal, Susac syndrome patients were either therapy-naive, taking corticosteroids (in some cases with IVIg as well), or taking IVIg alone. Whether CD8+ T cell activation and differentiation in Susac syndrome was antigen driven was tested using repertoire sequencing. On the study overall, not on this receptor specifically: The number of individuals in the TCR sequencing and HLA analysis was acknowledged as relatively small. The CD4+ T cell repertoire of patients with Susac syndrome showed no detectable clonal expansion.

CDR1 and CDR2 (SGDLS, YYNGEE) derive from the germline V gene. Including cysteine and phenylalanine, the CDR3 has 15 amino acids. Only the CDR3 part of the read is kept: 45 bases, read in frame from the first base. Germline trimming amounts to 4 bases on V and 1 base on J, with 3 as the count of junction bases outside the gene matches. As regards this clonotype: Its recognized antigen is unknown. Base qualities are not at hand, and no much larger clone is one base apart.

Peripheral blood CD8+ and CD4+ T cells from healthy donors, Susac syndrome patients and multiple sclerosis patients were profiled using high-throughput TCR beta sequencing. The Susac syndrome patients fulfilled recently defined diagnostic criteria for either definite or probable disease. Bulk CD8+ and CD4+ T cells were purified magnetically by negative isolation, whereas CD8+ TEMRA cells were enriched by FACS. Blood was collected in EDTA tubes and processed within 24 hours, with PBMCs isolated through density gradient centrifugation. PBMCs destined for TCR sequencing were cryopreserved in liquid nitrogen and later thawed in a 37 °C water bath. Purity of sorted or isolated CD4+, CD8+ and CD8+ TEMRA cells was at least 90%. RNA was extracted with the RNeasy kit and about 0.5 to 1 ug was reverse transcribed using random hexamers. The immunoSEQ multiplex PCR assay, covering 54 Vbeta and 13 Jbeta segments, was used to amplify TCR beta CDR3 regions. To correct PCR amplification bias, a synthetic template baseline was used for both primer optimization and computational correction. Per the source publication's procedure: Reads were annotated to V, D and J genes per IMGT and analyzed with immunoSEQ Analyzer, keeping only productive sequences. To calculate clonality, Shannon entropy was normalized by log2 of the number of productive unique sequences and then subtracted from one. For each patient and control, public and private clones were evaluated within the 100 most prevalent clones. A clone was defined as Susac-specific if it was absent from the healthy and MS cohorts, from 950 to 1,300 published viral clones and from other ImmuneACCESS disease sequences. TCRdb trimmed public reads at Q25 via fastp, called clones via MiXCR and kept in-frame beta chains. Identical CDR3 proteins give one entry, which carries the most common genes and DNA. The V and J calls were determined by TCRdb, not by the authors. Across this sample there are about 170,000 distinct CDR3 sequences, with around 95% seen only once. The top ten constitute around 0.12% of the sample.

Specimen: CD4+ T cells from PBMCs. The chain is assembled from TRBV9 and TRBJ2-3, with 10 bases matching TRBD2. The source of this sequence is a human donor with Susac syndrome. The CDR3 corresponds to CASSTGTSGTDTQYF. The DNA sequence is given as TGTGCCAGCAGCACTGGGACTAGCGGCACAGATACGCAGTATTTT.